This T cell receptor (beta chain) was retrieved from a study of technical replicates of blood from a few donors. The length of the CDR3 is 15 residues. Germline lookup yields CDR1 MDHEN and CDR2 SYDVKM. The ends were cut back, 3 bases at V and 5 bases at J, with 13 bases in the middle. Measured with immunoSEQ multiplex PCR; TCRdb has only the in-frame clones, and not every one. The sample yields 75,000 to 95,000 clones, almost 97% seen once. The sequence derives from a human donor in good health. Sequenced input: T cells isolated from PBMCs. The rearrangement links TRBV28 to TRBJ2-2; possibly TRBD1 for D (6 bases). The CDR3 DNA sequence: TGTGCCAGCAGTTTTCAGCGCAGGGGAACCGGGGAGCTGTTTTTT. Residues: CASSFQRRGTGELFF.